The 13 T cell receptor beta chains listed next were all sequenced from one sample in a study of T-cell reconstitution after alpha-beta-depleted transplantation in children. The TCRbeta library incorporated unique molecular identifiers. TCRdb ran MiXCR on the PCR reads and lists one entry per CDR3 protein. Of about 250,000 distinct CDR3 sequences listed, roughly a quarter are singletons. The sequencing used PBMCs, mostly from graft donor cells, collected 360 days after TCRalphabeta/CD19-depleted stem cell transplant. The receptor source for this set is a female patient aged 2-10 years who had a stem cell transplant for congenital amegakaryocytic thrombocytopenia, so the T cells may come from the graft donor.

This clonotype was recorded many times. The gene calls are TRBV5-5 and TRBJ2-1, with 7 positions matching TRBD1. Losses at the gene ends were 0 bases for V and 3 bases for J; bases not matched to a gene: 3. Germline CDR1 and CDR2: SGHKS and YYEKEE (reference sequence). The CDR3 has 15 amino acids. This chain's CDR3 is CASSLGDSLYNEQFF. Written as DNA, the CDR3 is TGTGCCAGCAGCTTGGGGGACAGCCTCTACAATGAGCAGTTCTTC. The full variable domain, in which reference TRBV5-5 and TRBJ2-1 provide the parts outside the CDR3, is DAGVTQSPTHLIKTRGQQVTLRCSPISGHKSVSWYQQVLGQGPQFIFQYYEKEERGRGNFPDRFSARQFPNYSSELNVNALLLGDSALYLCASSLGDSLYNEQFFGPGTRLTVL.

Only a few counts were recorded for this clonotype. This rearrangement joins TRBV4-3 to TRBJ2-1, with 7 positions matching TRBD2. V dropped 1 base and J dropped 8; count of bases not matched to a gene: 14. Germline lookup yields CDR1 LGHNA and CDR2 YSLEER. CDR3 size: 17 residues. The CDR3, as DNA: TGCGCCAGCAGCCAAGGCCCCGGCGGGAGCCGAGTCCATGAGCAGTTCTTC. Encoded protein: CASSQGPGGSRVHEQFF.

V is TRBV4-3 and J is TRBJ1-3; no clear D. The CDR3 length is 14 residues. The germline V gene has CDR1 LGHNA and CDR2 YSLEER. V dropped 0 bases and J dropped 4 bases, with 7 bases sitting between them. CDR3 sequence reads: CASSQEKAGNTIYF. The CDR3 coding sequence is TGCGCCAGCAGCCAAGAGAAGGCAGGAAACACCATATATTTT.

This clonotype has a handful of counts. The chain links TRBV9 to TRBJ2-3, with 12 bases that match TRBD2. The CDR3 runs 16 residues. Germline V gene data show CDR1 as SGDLS and CDR2 as YYNGEE. The V and J ends lost 0 bases and 3 bases, in that order; junction bases with no gene match: 2. CDR3 DNA sequence: TGTGCCAGCAGCGTAGGCCTAGCGGGAGGGACAGATACGCAGTATTTT. It specifies CASSVGLAGGTDTQYF. The full variable domain, in which reference TRBV9 and TRBJ2-3 provide the parts outside the CDR3, is DSGVTQTPKHLITATGQRVTLRCSPRSGDLSVYWYQQSLDQGLQFLIQYYNGEERAKGNILERFSAQQFPDLHSELNLSSLELGDSALYFCASSVGLAGGTDTQYFGPGTRLTVL.

The chain has TRBV3-1 and TRBJ2-3; 9 nucleotides agree with TRBD2. Germline CDR1 is LGHDT and CDR2 is YNNKEL (reference sequence). V shed 5 bases and J 0 bases; nucleotides not matched to a gene: 3. The CDR3 loop spans 15 amino acids. The CDR3 DNA is TGTGCCAGCAGCGCTAGCGGGGCTAGCACAGATACGCAGTATTTT. It encodes CASSASGASTDTQYF.

This clonotype was seen only a few times. The V and J genes are TRBV4-1 and TRBJ2-3; 7 bases map to TRBD1. This CDR3 is built from 18 residues. CDR1 and CDR2 from the germline V gene are MGHRA and YSYEKL. With 2 bases clipped from V and 2 bases from J, the junction kept 13 bases outside the gene matches. The CDR3 DNA follows: TGCGCCAGCAGCCAATTTAAAAGGGGACAGTATATCACAGATACGCAGTATTTT. Its protein is CASSQFKRGQYITDTQYF.

CDR3 sequence reads: CASSSGRGEQYF. The CDR3 bases are TGTGCCAGCAGCTCCGGTAGGGGCGAGCAGTACTTC. The chain recombines TRBV13 with TRBJ2-7, with a weak D call TRBD1 (5 bases). The CDR3 totals 12 residues. In germline, CDR1 is PRHDT, CDR2 FYEKMQ (reference sequence). V gave up 4 bases and J gave up 6 bases, with 10 bases separating them.

This clonotype was seen more than once but under ten times. The gene calls are TRBV12-3 or TRBV12-4 and TRBJ1-4; D is unclear. Between the trimmed V and J ends, which lost 0 bases and 8 bases, there was a span of 7 bases. This CDR3 spans 13 amino acids. CDR3 protein: CASSLAGIEKLFF. The DNA for the CDR3 is TGTGCCAGCAGTTTAGCAGGGATCGAAAAACTGTTTTTT.

CDR3 nucleotides: TGTGCCAGCAGCCGAGATGTGGGGACCGATGGCTACACCTTC. Amino acid sequence: CASSRDVGTDGYTF. This chain joins TRBV3-1 and TRBJ1-2, with D perhaps TRBD1 (5 bases). V was trimmed by 4 bases and J by 6 bases, leaving 15 bases between them. In germline, CDR1 is LGHDT, CDR2 YNNKEL (reference sequence). This CDR3 region has 14 residues.

The chain uses TRBV12-3 or TRBV12-4 and TRBJ2-3; the match to TRBD1 covers 7 bases. V lost 3 bases and J lost 0; bases outside the gene matches: 3. The CDR3 has 15 residues. The CDR3 loop is CASSLETGSTDTQYF. The DNA for the CDR3 is TGTGCCAGCAGTTTGGAGACAGGGAGCACAGATACGCAGTATTTT.

The chain recombines TRBV5-1 with TRBJ2-2, with no clear D. CDR1 SGHRS and CDR2 YFSETQ come from the germline V gene. V lost 0 bases, J lost 3 bases, and 9 bases lay in between. The CDR3 is 15 residues long. The CDR3 bases are TGCGCCAGCAGCTTGGTTGGCACACACACCGGGGAGCTGTTTTTT. Translated: CASSLVGTHTGELFF.

This clonotype was observed a few times. The chain joins TRBV24-1 to TRBJ2-5; D is ambiguous. Trimming pared 6 bases from V and 6 bases from J, leaving 13 bases between. Germline-derived CDR1 and CDR2 are KGHDR and SFDVKD. CDR3 length equals 13 residues. CDR3 bases: TGTGCCACCAGTCGCGAAGGGTTGCAGACCCAGTACTTC. Its protein product is CATSREGLQTQYF.

This clonotype was found many times. The V gene is TRBV11-2, the J gene TRBJ2-7; 8 bases line up with TRBD1. Unmatched junction bases numbered 7, after V lost 3 bases and J lost 3 bases. The CDR3 length is 15 residues. In germline, CDR1 is SGHAT, CDR2 FQNNGV. The CDR3 protein is CASSFLQGVFYEQYF. In DNA, the CDR3 is TGTGCCAGCAGCTTCCTACAGGGGGTGTTCTACGAGCAGTACTTC.